The clone carrying this T cell receptor (beta chain) was recorded a few times. Its antigen is not identified. This sample is drawn from a study of T-cell memory formation after mild COVID-19. Whole-study context: Largely, TCR clusters stayed within a single donor.

Between the trimmed V and J ends, which lost 9 bases and 2 bases, there was a span of 15 bases. The CDR3 is 14 amino acids. CDR1 is KGHDR and CDR2 is SFDVKD in the germline V gene. The 5'RACE method, run with constant-segment primers, produced TCR alpha and TCR beta cDNA libraries (carrying sample barcodes and UMIs). TCRdb used MiXCR to reprocess the 5' RACE reads, holding one entry per CDR3 protein. Of 400,000 to 500,000 distinct CDR3 sequences listed, 15% to 20% are singletons. Findings and limits, study-wide: Contracting CD4+ clones lay largely in CM and EM, with CD8+ ones residing in EMRA. A second wave expanding day 15 to 37 was CD4+-biased; contracting clones were balanced.

The sequence derives from an adult woman who had mild COVID-19 (a few samples of this study predate the infection). Cell type and time point are not known. Sequencing was done on a sample of PBMCs or a T cell subset sorted from them (not recorded which). This sequence joins TRBV24-1 and TRBJ1-2; D gene uncertain. CDR3 sequence reads: CATSKHELNYGYTF. In DNA form, the CDR3 reads TGTGCCACCTCCAAGCACGAGTTGAACTATGGCTACACCTTC.